This T cell receptor (beta chain) comes out of a study of blood T cell repertoires in COVID-19. Study in general: PBMCs, B-cell-depleted T cells, or T cells provided the cDNA or gDNA that made up the material.

Original analysis: The authors estimated nucleated cell counts from reference gene primer amplification. Method: immunoSEQ multiplex PCR; TCRdb's copy keeps in-frame clones and lacks some. The D gene and trimming were derived from the DNA, and the V and J assignments and clone size from that table. This sample carries just under 20,000 clones, approximately 95% of them seen once, and the ten largest clones take approximately 4%. Germline-derived CDR1 and CDR2 are MNHEY and SVGAGI. CDR3 length equals 15 residues. Losses at the gene ends were 6 bases for V and 4 bases for J; bases not matched to a gene: 8.

The source of this sequence is a woman in her fifties or sixties with active COVID-19. V usage is TRBV6-5 and J usage is TRBJ1-5, with 8 bases lining up with TRBD1. Material for sequencing was peripheral blood. CDR3 region: CASSADRGGNQPQHF. For the CDR3, the DNA is TGTGCCAGCAGCGCTGACAGGGGAGGAAATCAGCCCCAGCATTTT.